This passage covers 29 T cell receptor beta chains from one sample sequenced in a study of human T cells and chemical hapten exposure. Time point in this sample: pre-sensitization, week 0. Treatment indicated: therapeutic diphenylcyclopropenone sensitization with weekly scalp DPC. Via MiXCR, TCRdb re-called the RACE reads, giving one row per CDR3 protein. The table records 65,000 to 90,000 distinct CDR3 sequences, 14% of them present only once. The sample here was whole blood, taken in connection with sensitization to the hapten diphenylcyclopropenone (DPC). These receptors all come from a woman aged 45-65 years with alopecia areata. Some clones in this sample may be carry-over from other donors' samples.

This clonotype has a handful of counts. V is TRBV5-1 and J is TRBJ2-1; 8 bases line up with TRBD2. Trimming removed 0 bases from V and 2 bases from J; junction bases left unmatched: 4. This CDR3 has 16 residues. Germline loops: CDR1 SGHRS, CDR2 YFSETQ. This CDR3 reads CASSLVAGGPYNEQFF. The CDR3 bases are TGCGCCAGCAGCTTGGTGGCGGGAGGACCCTACAATGAGCAGTTCTTC. Together with reference TRBV5-1 and TRBJ2-1, the CDR3 gives the full variable domain: KAGVTQTPRYLIKTRGQQVTLSCSPISGHRSVSWYQQTPGQGLQFLFEYFSETQRNKGNFPGRFSGRQFSNSRSEMNVSTLELGDSALYLCASSLVAGGPYNEQFFGPGTRLTVL.

The chain uses TRBV9 and TRBJ2-1; D remains unclear. The CDR3 contains 14 residues. The germline gives CDR1 SGDLS, CDR2 YYNGEE. Trimming cost V 1 base and J 4 bases, with 9 bases left between them. The CDR3 coding sequence is TGTGCCAGCAGCGTAAGATGGGAATACAATGAGCAGTTCTTC. Its protein product is CASSVRWEYNEQFF.

The V and J genes are TRBV4-1 and TRBJ1-2; D is possibly TRBD1 (5 bases). The CDR3 loop spans 13 amino acids. CDR1 MGHRA and CDR2 YSYEKL come from the germline V gene. Trimming pared 5 bases from V and 8 bases from J, leaving 15 bases between. CDR3 region: CASSTLGVRGYTF. The DNA of the CDR3 is TGCGCCAGCAGCACGTTGGGGGTCCGCGGCTACACCTTC.

J is TRBJ2-1 and V is TRBV29-1; no reliable D call. V lost 3 bases and J lost 4, with 16 bases in between. The CDR3 contains 15 residues. The germline gives CDR1 SQVTM, CDR2 ANQGSEA. DNA of the CDR3: TGCAGCGTTGATGAACCGCCACCTAAATACAATGAGCAGTTCTTC. Amino acids: CSVDEPPPKYNEQFF.

The rearrangement links TRBV20-1 to TRBJ2-3; 7 bases align to TRBD2. V was clipped by 6 bases and J by 1 base; unmatched bases: 7. CDR1 is DFQATT, CDR2 SNEGSKA, per germline (reference sequence). The CDR3 loop spans 14 amino acids. CDR3 sequence reads: CSATTSSGTDTQYF. CDR3 coding DNA: TGCAGTGCCACGACTAGCTCGGGCACAGATACGCAGTATTTT.

In this sample, this clonotype turned up a few times. Here the CDR3 reads CASSPDRGTGELFF. The CDR3 nucleotides read TGTGCCAGCAGCCCGGACAGGGGCACCGGGGAGCTGTTTTTT. The gene calls are TRBV11-3 and TRBJ2-2; 9 nucleotides line up with TRBD1. CDR1 is SGHNT, CDR2 YENEEA, per germline. This CDR3 spans 14 amino acids. V was clipped by 5 bases and J by 4 bases; unmatched bases: 2.

The genes are TRBV12-3 or TRBV12-4 and TRBJ2-6; TRBD2 might be the D (5 bases). The CDR3 runs to 15 residues. V lost 10 bases, J lost 1 base, and 14 bases lay in between. CDR3 in DNA: TGTGCCACCCCTGTCCCGGGGTCTGGGGCCAACGTCCTGACTTTC. This codes for CATPVPGSGANVLTF.

This clonotype was seen ten or more times. The J gene is TRBJ2-2, the V gene TRBV20-1, with D possibly being TRBD2 (5 bases). The length of the CDR3 is 15 residues. The V gene's germline CDR1 is DFQATT and CDR2 SNEGSKA (reference sequence). With 0 bases removed from V and 3 bases from J, the gap between germline ends came to 11 bases. The DNA for the CDR3 is TGCAGTGCTAGAGATCTAGGGAGATACACCGGGGAGCTGTTTTTT. Its translation is CSARDLGRYTGELFF.

The genes are TRBV9 and TRBJ2-3; the D gene is possibly TRBD2 (5 bases). CDR3 size: 14 residues. CDR1 SGDLS and CDR2 YYNGEE come from the germline V gene. With 0 bases removed from V and 5 bases from J, the gap between germline ends came to 10 bases. CDR3 bases: TGTGCCAGCAGCGTAGGCTCGGAGGTAGATACGCAGTATTTT. As protein: CASSVGSEVDTQYF.

This clonotype was seen ten or more times. The chain combines TRBV20-1 with TRBJ2-3; D is perhaps TRBD2 (6 bases). Trimming shortened V by 7 bases and J by 0 bases, and 11 bases separated the two germline ends. Germline CDR1 DFQATT, CDR2 SNEGSKA (reference sequence). There are 13 residues in the CDR3. The CDR3 is CSGDSPSTDTQYF. The CDR3 coding sequence is TGCAGTGGGGACTCCCCTAGCACAGATACGCAGTATTTT.

The gene calls are TRBV12-3 or TRBV12-4 and TRBJ2-6; D is ambiguous. This CDR3 contains 16 residues. V gave up 3 bases and J gave up 5 bases, with 14 bases separating them. The CDR3 spells CASSFRQFGRANVLTF. The CDR3 DNA reads TGTGCCAGCAGTTTCAGGCAGTTCGGTAGGGCCAACGTCCTGACTTTC.

The V gene is TRBV18, the J gene TRBJ2-1, with a weak D call TRBD2 (6 bases). CDR3 length: 16 amino acids. Germline CDR1 KGHSH, CDR2 LQKENI. Trimming shortened V by 4 bases and J by 0 bases, and 13 bases separated the two germline ends. CDR3 region: CASSLAGSNSYNEQFF. The CDR3 coding sequence is TGTGCCAGCTCACTCGCGGGATCTAACTCCTACAATGAGCAGTTCTTC.

This clonotype was counted only a few times. The chain carries TRBV6-2 or TRBV6-3 and TRBJ1-2; D is unclear. Germline CDR1 is MNHEY and CDR2 is SVGEGT. The CDR3 spans 13 residues. The germline V and J ends were trimmed by 0 bases and 6 bases, with 8 bases remaining between them. The CDR3 DNA reads TGTGCCAGCAGTTACTCAGGGAGCGATGGCTACACCTTC. Translated, it gives CASSYSGSDGYTF.

In DNA form, the CDR3 reads TGTGCCAGCAGCGTAGATTCGGGACAGCATTATAACTATGGCTACACCTTC. Residues: CASSVDSGQHYNYGYTF. The V gene is TRBV9, the J gene TRBJ1-2, with TRBD1 identical over 7 bases. Germline trimming cut 0 bases from V and 1 base from J; bases unmatched to any gene: 9. The germline CDR1 and CDR2 sequences are SGDLS and YYNGEE. The CDR3 spans 17 residues.

V gene TRBV27 combines with J gene TRBJ2-7; 10 nucleotides agree with TRBD2. The germline CDR1 and CDR2 sequences are MNHEY and SMNVEV (reference sequence). The CDR3 extends over 13 amino acids. With V trimmed by 8 bases and J by 6 bases, 7 bases remained unmatched. CDR3 sequence: CASALLAGAEQYF. In DNA form, the CDR3 reads TGTGCCAGCGCCCTCCTAGCGGGAGCCGAGCAGTACTTC.

This clonotype was seen ten or more times. CDR3 bases: TGTGCCAGCAGCTTAGATCGAACCGGGGAGCTGTTTTTT. Amino acids: CASSLDRTGELFF. V is TRBV11-2 and J is TRBJ2-2; the D is unclear. Trimming pared 0 bases from V and 5 bases from J, leaving 4 bases between. This CDR3 contains 13 residues. Germline V gives CDR1 SGHAT, CDR2 FQNNGV. Combining the CDR3 with reference TRBV11-2 and TRBJ2-2 gives the whole variable domain EAGVAQSPRYKIIEKRQSVAFWCNPISGHATLYWYQQILGQGPKLLIQFQNNGVVDDSQLPKDRFSAERLKGVDSTLKIQPAKLEDSAVYLCASSLDRTGELFFGEGSRLTVL.

The chain has TRBV20-1 and TRBJ2-2; weak D call: TRBD1 (6 bases). The CDR3 runs to 18 residues. Germline CDR1 and CDR2: DFQATT and SNEGSKA (reference sequence). V lost 0 bases to trimming and J lost 2 bases, with 19 bases between them. The CDR3 loop is CSARDPSPEQGNTGELFF. Here the CDR3 DNA reads TGCAGTGCTAGAGATCCTTCCCCGGAACAGGGAAACACCGGGGAGCTGTTTTTT.

V gene TRBV20-1 combines with J gene TRBJ2-3, with D possibly matching TRBD2 (5 bases). The V gene's germline CDR1 is DFQATT and CDR2 SNEGSKA (reference sequence). Trimming stripped 5 bases from V and 4 bases from J, with 16 bases between. The CDR3 has 14 residues. The chain's CDR3 is CSARGQDLPDTQYF. In nucleotides, the CDR3 is TGCAGTGCTCGCGGGCAGGACCTACCAGATACGCAGTATTTT.

This clonotype has just one count. The chain combines TRBV7-9 with TRBJ2-1; 7 bases agree with TRBD2. With 5 bases clipped from V and 8 bases from J, the junction kept 12 bases outside the gene matches. This CDR3 has 15 residues. Per the germline V gene, CDR1 is SEHNR and CDR2 is FQNEAQ (reference sequence). The CDR3 sequence: CASSQTGEGLDEQFF. CDR3 sequence (DNA): TGTGCCAGCAGCCAGACGGGGGAGGGCCTGGATGAGCAGTTCTTC.

The DNA for the CDR3 is TGTGCCAGCAGCCAGACCGGGACTAGCGGGATGGATGAGCAGTTCTTC. Its protein is CASSQTGTSGMDEQFF. The J gene is TRBJ2-1, the V gene TRBV3-1; TRBD2 agrees at 13 bases. J gave up 8 bases and V 3 bases, and 7 bases lay outside the gene matches. From germline, CDR1 is LGHDT and CDR2 YNNKEL (reference sequence). The CDR3 loop spans 16 amino acids.

This clonotype was detected only a few times. The V call is TRBV7-9, the J call TRBJ2-2; perhaps TRBD2 as D (6 bases). CDR1 is SEHNR and CDR2 is FQNEAQ in the germline V gene (reference sequence). The ends were cut back, 5 bases at V and 2 bases at J, with 15 bases in the middle. This CDR3 comprises 16 residues. CDR3 DNA sequence: TGTGCCAGCAGCCAAACCGGGACTGGAAACACCGGGGAGCTGTTTTTT. Protein: CASSQTGTGNTGELFF.

The table lists this clonotype with a few counts. The chain carries TRBV19 and TRBJ2-3; D not resolved. The CDR3 contains 17 residues. CDR1 is LNHDA and CDR2 is SQIVND in the germline V gene (reference sequence). With 2 bases removed from V and 6 bases from J, the gap between germline ends came to 21 bases. The CDR3 nucleotides are TGTGCCAGTAGTATAAAGAAGATAGCTGGATATCCGGATACGCAGTATTTT. The encoded protein is CASSIKKIAGYPDTQYF.

The chain employs TRBV7-9 and TRBJ2-1; 10 nucleotides align to TRBD2. This CDR3 has 18 residues. CDR1 and CDR2 from the germline V gene are SEHNR and FQNEAQ (reference sequence). V lost 0 bases to trimming and J lost 5 bases; unmatched junction nucleotides: 10. CDR3 sequence (DNA): TGTGCCAGCAGCTTAGCCCCTCTCCTAGCGGGGGCCAACAATGAGCAGTTCTTC. It specifies CASSLAPLLAGANNEQFF.

This clonotype was seen ten or more times. This chain links TRBV20-1 with TRBJ2-1; 8 nucleotides align to TRBD2. V shed 2 bases and J 3 bases; nucleotides not matched to a gene: 3. The CDR3 totals 14 residues. Per the germline V gene, CDR1 is DFQATT and CDR2 is SNEGSKA (reference sequence). The DNA of the CDR3 is TGCAGTGCTAGACTAGCGGGCCTCTACAATGAGCAGTTCTTC. This translates into CSARLAGLYNEQFF.

V gene TRBV28 combines with J gene TRBJ2-4; 7 nucleotides agree with TRBD1. There are 13 residues in the CDR3. Germline trimming cut 6 bases from V and 7 bases from J; bases unmatched to any gene: 6. CDR1 is MDHEN, CDR2 SYDVKM, per germline. As DNA, the CDR3 is TGTGCCAGCAGCTCCGGGACAGCCAACATTCAGTACTTC. Translating it yields CASSSGTANIQYF.

This clonotype was counted only a few times. The chain employs TRBV6-2 or TRBV6-3 and TRBJ2-1; maybe TRBD1 (6 bases). V was trimmed by 3 bases and J by 3 bases, leaving 12 bases between them. This CDR3 is built from 15 residues. Germline V gene data show CDR1 as MNHEY and CDR2 as SVGEGT. The DNA for the CDR3 is TGTGCCAGCAGTTATTTGGCAGGGGACTACAATGAGCAGTTCTTC. It is translated as CASSYLAGDYNEQFF.

The chain carries TRBV6-5 and TRBJ2-1; 10 nucleotides agree with TRBD1. This CDR3 spans 21 amino acids. Germline V gene lookup returns CDR1 MNHEY and CDR2 SVGAGI. Trimming cost V 2 bases and J 3 bases; bases outside gene matches: 19. CDR3 protein: CASSYRRYQPGQGIYYNEQFF. The CDR3 DNA follows: TGTGCCAGCAGTTACCGACGTTACCAACCGGGACAGGGGATCTACTACAATGAGCAGTTCTTC.

This clonotype came up many times. DNA for the CDR3: TGCAGCGTTGGTTTCGGGAGTTCAGATACGCAGTATTTT. This gives the protein CSVGFGSSDTQYF. The chain has TRBV29-1 and TRBJ2-3, with a weak D call TRBD2 (6 bases). CDR1 and CDR2 (germline): SQVTM, ANQGSEA. CDR3 size: 13 residues. Trimming cost V 4 bases and J 4 bases, with 12 bases left between them.

This clonotype was detected only a few times. V is TRBV3-1 and J is TRBJ2-3; TRBD2 agrees at 12 bases. The germline gives CDR1 LGHDT, CDR2 YNNKEL (reference sequence). The CDR3 length is 17 residues. Trimming cost V 4 bases and J 3 bases; bases outside gene matches: 8. The CDR3 coding sequence is TGTGCCAGCAGCCTTTCCCGACTAGCGGGGGTGACAGATACGCAGTATTTT. It yields the protein CASSLSRLAGVTDTQYF.